This T cell receptor beta chain emerged from a study of OX40 agonist ivuxolimab in advanced cancers. Whole-study context: Subjects had a mean age of roughly 57 years, with a range of 23 to 79; more than 70% were male.

The data were produced by immunoSEQ multiplex PCR, yet TCRdb's version contains in-frame clones alone and is incomplete. The repertoire has 16,000 or so clones, 70% of them found once; the top ten carry roughly 36%. Study outcomes and limitations: On average, a greater number of expanded clones characterised CD8+ T cells relative to CD4+.

With regard to this clone: What it binds is not known.

Patients were excluded for autoimmune disease history or systemic immunosuppression. On cycle 4 day 1 and cycle 7 day 1, as well as at baseline, blood was sampled. This CDR3 is 16 amino acids long. The V gene lost 5 bases and the J gene lost 0 bases, with 13 bases spanning the gap. Germline assignment: CDR1 SEHNR and CDR2 FQNEAQ (reference sequence). The genes are TRBV7-9 and TRBJ1-4; the D gene is possibly TRBD1 (6 bases). Specimen: CD4+ or CD8+ T cells sorted from blood, collected in a trial of the OX40 agonist ivuxolimab. The clonotype was recovered from an adult with an advanced solid tumor such as melanoma, head and neck, liver or kidney cancer. The CDR3 nucleotides are TGTGCCAGCAGCCGGGACATTTTGGCAACTAATGAAAAACTGTTTTTT. Amino acids: CASSRDILATNEKLFF.